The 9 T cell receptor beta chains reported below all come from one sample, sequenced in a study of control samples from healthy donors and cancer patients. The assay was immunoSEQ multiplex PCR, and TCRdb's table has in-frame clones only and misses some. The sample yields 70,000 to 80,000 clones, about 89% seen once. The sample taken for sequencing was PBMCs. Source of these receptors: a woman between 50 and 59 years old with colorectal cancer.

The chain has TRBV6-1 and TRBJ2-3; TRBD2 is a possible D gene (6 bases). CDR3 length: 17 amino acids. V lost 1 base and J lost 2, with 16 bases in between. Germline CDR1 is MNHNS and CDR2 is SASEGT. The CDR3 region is CASSEGILASFTDTQYF. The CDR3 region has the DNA TGTGCCAGCAGTGAAGGCATACTAGCCTCTTTCACAGATACGCAGTATTTT.

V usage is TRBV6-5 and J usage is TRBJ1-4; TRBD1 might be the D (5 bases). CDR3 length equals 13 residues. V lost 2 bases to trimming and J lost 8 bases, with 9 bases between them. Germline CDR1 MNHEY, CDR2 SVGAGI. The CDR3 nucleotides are TGTGCCAGCAGTTACATCGGGGGAGAAAAACTGTTTTTT. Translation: CASSYIGGEKLFF.

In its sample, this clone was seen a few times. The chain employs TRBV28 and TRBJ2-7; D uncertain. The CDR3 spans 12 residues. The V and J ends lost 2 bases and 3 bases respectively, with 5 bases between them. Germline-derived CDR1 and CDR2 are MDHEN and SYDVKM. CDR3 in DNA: TGTGCCAGCAGTTTACCGGGCTACGAGCAGTACGTC. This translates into CASSLPGYEQYV.

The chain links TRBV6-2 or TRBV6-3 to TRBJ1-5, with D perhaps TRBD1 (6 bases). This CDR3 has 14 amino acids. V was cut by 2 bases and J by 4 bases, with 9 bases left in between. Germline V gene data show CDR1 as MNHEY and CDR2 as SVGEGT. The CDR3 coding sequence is TGTGCCAGCAGTTACCCAGGGACAAATCAGCCCCAGCATTTT. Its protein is CASSYPGTNQPQHF.

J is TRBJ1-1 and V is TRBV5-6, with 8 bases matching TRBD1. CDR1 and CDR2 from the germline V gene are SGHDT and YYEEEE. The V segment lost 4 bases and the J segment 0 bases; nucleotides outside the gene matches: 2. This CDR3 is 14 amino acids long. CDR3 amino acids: CASSIRGLNTEAFF. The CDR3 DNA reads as TGTGCCAGCAGCATCAGGGGGCTGAACACTGAAGCTTTCTTT.

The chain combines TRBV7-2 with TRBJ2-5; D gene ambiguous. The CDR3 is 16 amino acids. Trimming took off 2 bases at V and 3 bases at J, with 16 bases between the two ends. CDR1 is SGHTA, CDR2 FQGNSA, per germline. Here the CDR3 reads CASSLMGRASEETQYF. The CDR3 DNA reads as TGTGCCAGCAGCTTAATGGGTCGGGCGTCCGAAGAGACCCAGTACTTC. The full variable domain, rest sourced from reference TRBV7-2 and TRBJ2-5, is GAGVSQSPSNKVTEKGKDVELRCDPISGHTALYWYRQSLGQGLEFLIYFQGNSAPDKSGLPSDRFSAERTGGSVSTLTIQRTQQEDSAVYLCASSLMGRASEETQYFGPGTRLLVL.

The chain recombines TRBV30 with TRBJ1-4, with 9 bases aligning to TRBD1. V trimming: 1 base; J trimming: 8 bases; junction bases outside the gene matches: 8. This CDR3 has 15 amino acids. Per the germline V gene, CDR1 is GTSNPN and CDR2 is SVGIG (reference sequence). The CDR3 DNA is TGTGCCTGGAGTGCCCGGACAGGGGCACAGGAAAAACTGTTTTTT. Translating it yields CAWSARTGAQEKLFF.

CDR3 nucleotide sequence: TGTGCCAGCACCAGAAGGGAGGTTGACGAGCAGTACGTC. Translation gives CASTRREVDEQYV. The chain links TRBV2 to TRBJ2-7; D might be TRBD2 (6 bases). Trimming pared 7 bases from V and 5 bases from J, leaving 15 bases between. The CDR3 is 13 residues long. CDR1 and CDR2 from the germline V gene are SNHLY and FYNNEI.

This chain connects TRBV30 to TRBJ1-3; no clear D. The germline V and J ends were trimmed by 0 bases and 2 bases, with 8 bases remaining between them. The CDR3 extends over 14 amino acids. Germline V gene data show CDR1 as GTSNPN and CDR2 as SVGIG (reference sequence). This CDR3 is CAWSVAGAGNTIYF. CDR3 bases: TGTGCCTGGAGTGTAGCTGGGGCTGGAAACACCATATATTTT.